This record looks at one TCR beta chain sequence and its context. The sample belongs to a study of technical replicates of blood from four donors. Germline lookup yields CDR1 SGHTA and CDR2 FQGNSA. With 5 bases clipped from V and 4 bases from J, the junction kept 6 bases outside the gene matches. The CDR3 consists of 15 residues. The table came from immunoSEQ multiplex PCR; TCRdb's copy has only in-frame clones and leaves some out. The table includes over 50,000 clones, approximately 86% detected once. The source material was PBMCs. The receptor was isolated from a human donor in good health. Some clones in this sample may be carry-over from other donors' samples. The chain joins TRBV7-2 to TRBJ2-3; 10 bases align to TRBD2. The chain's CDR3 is CASSRGLAGADTQYF. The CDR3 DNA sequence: TGTGCCAGCAGCCGAGGTCTAGCGGGAGCAGATACGCAGTATTTT.